The 6 T cell receptor beta chains presented below share a single source sample, sequenced in a study of T cells after yellow fever vaccination. TCRdb called the 5' RACE reads again in MiXCR, with one record for every CDR3 protein. This sample yields 500,000 to 650,000 distinct CDR3 sequences, of which about a sixth are seen a single time; roughly 17% belongs to the top ten. Sequencing used PBMCs, obtained 5 to 6 days after the first yellow fever vaccination. Receptors were obtained from a man younger than 35 who received the YFV17D yellow fever vaccine.

In its sample, this clonotype was seen a few times. The chain combines TRBV27 with TRBJ2-2, with 8 bases lining up with TRBD1. CDR3 size: 15 residues. CDR1 is MNHEY and CDR2 is SMNVEV in the germline V gene (reference sequence). The junction had 7 bases not matched to a gene; V was cut back by 7 bases and J by 3 bases. The CDR3 nucleotides read TGTGCCAGCACTCTGGACAGGGTGTACACCGGGGAGCTGTTTTTT. It is translated as CASTLDRVYTGELFF.

The rearrangement uses TRBV19 and TRBJ2-7; 7 positions match TRBD1. CDR1 is LNHDA and CDR2 is SQIVND in the germline V gene (reference sequence). V was clipped by 5 bases and J by 1 base; unmatched bases: 8. The CDR3 contains 15 residues. The CDR3 sequence: CASSLRDRPSYEQYF. CDR3 nucleotide sequence: TGTGCCAGTAGTCTCCGGGACAGACCTTCCTACGAGCAGTACTTC.

Only a few counts were recorded for this clonotype. The chain combines TRBV29-1 with TRBJ1-1; TRBD1 is a possible D gene (6 bases). Germline values: CDR1 SQVTM, CDR2 ANQGSEA. The CDR3 length is 12 residues. The V end lost 6 bases, the J end lost 5 bases, and 13 bases lay between the germline ends. The CDR3 spells CSVSTGLTEAFF. The CDR3 bases are TGCAGCGTGAGTACAGGGTTGACTGAAGCTTTCTTT.

On this clonotype itself: At one of its ends the junction is not consistent with the germline gene, which may arise from a read error. The CDR3 reads CSSSYSIYETGGVAYNEQFF. The CDR3 nucleotides are TGTTCCAGCAGTTACTCGATATATGAAACCGGGGGAGTGGCCTACAATGAGCAGTTCTTC. The chain has TRBV6-2 or TRBV6-3 and TRBJ2-1; maybe TRBD2 (6 bases). The CDR3 contains 20 residues. The germline V gene has CDR1 MNHEY and CDR2 SVGEGT.

The V and J genes are TRBV11-2 and TRBJ2-3, with 14 bases lining up with TRBD2. In germline, CDR1 is SGHAT, CDR2 FQNNGV. CDR3 length: 19 residues. V lost 5 bases to trimming and J lost 3 bases; unmatched junction nucleotides: 13. In DNA form, the CDR3 reads TGTGCCAGCAGCCCCGCGAGACTAGCGGGGGGGCTTGGGACAGATACGCAGTATTTT. It specifies CASSPARLAGGLGTDTQYF.

V is TRBV6-1 and J is TRBJ2-3; 12 bases align to TRBD2. This CDR3 contains 14 residues. Trimming cost V 6 bases and J 4 bases; bases outside gene matches: 2. Per the germline V gene, CDR1 is MNHNS and CDR2 is SASEGT. CDR3 nucleotides: TGTGCCAGCAGAGGACTAGCGGGGTCAGATACGCAGTATTTT. Its translation is CASRGLAGSDTQYF.